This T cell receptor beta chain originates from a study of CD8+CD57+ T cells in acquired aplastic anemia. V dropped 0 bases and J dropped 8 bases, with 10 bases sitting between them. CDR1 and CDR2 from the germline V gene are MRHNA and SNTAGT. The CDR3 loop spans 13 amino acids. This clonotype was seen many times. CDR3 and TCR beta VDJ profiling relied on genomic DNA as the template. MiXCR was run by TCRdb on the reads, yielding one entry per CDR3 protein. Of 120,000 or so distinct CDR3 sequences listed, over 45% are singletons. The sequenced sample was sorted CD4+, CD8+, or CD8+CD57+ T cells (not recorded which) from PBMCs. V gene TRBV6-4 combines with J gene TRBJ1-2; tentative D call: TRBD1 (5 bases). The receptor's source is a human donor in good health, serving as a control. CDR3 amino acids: CASSDSAGYGYTF. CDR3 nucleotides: TGTGCCAGCAGTGACTCGGCAGGGTACGGCTACACCTTC.